The 22 T cell receptor beta chains below all came from one sample that was sequenced in a study of cytomegalovirus exposure and HLA in healthy donors. The PCR used 60 Vbeta and 13 Jbeta primers. Produced via immunoSEQ multiplex PCR; TCRdb's table is partial and in-frame only. The sample carries over 70,000 clones, approximately 65% recorded once. Input material: PBMCs. These receptors came from a man aged 25 to 40 in good health and CMV-seronegative.

This clone appeared once. The chain carries TRBV4-3 and TRBJ2-5; 9 bases are shared with TRBD2. The germline V gene encodes CDR1 LGHNA and CDR2 YSLEER. This CDR3 is 17 amino acids long. The V gene end was trimmed by 0 bases and the J gene end by 5 bases; junction bases not matched to a gene: 10. CDR3 residues: CASSQDIRRGGFETQYF. CDR3 DNA: TGCGCCAGCAGCCAAGATATTCGGCGGGGGGGCTTCGAGACCCAGTACTTC.

The chain couples TRBV7-2 to TRBJ1-1; 8 nucleotides line up with TRBD1. The junction had 10 bases not matched to a gene; V was cut back by 2 bases and J by 2 bases. The CDR3 has 17 amino acids. Germline V gene data show CDR1 as SGHTA and CDR2 as FQGNSA. CDR3 coding DNA: TGTGCCAGCAGCTTATTAGGTCCAGGGGGCAGTAACACTGAAGCTTTCTTT. Translated: CASSLLGPGGSNTEAFF.

V gene TRBV30 combines with J gene TRBJ2-3; 10 bases align to TRBD2. Germline lookup yields CDR1 GTSNPN and CDR2 SVGIG (reference sequence). CDR3 length equals 18 residues. After removal of 2 bases from V and 10 bases from J, the junction contained 21 bases not matched to a gene. The CDR3 loop reads CAWSRSGGDLKGWRAQYF. CDR3 coding DNA: TGTGCCTGGAGTAGGAGCGGGGGGGACCTCAAGGGCTGGAGAGCGCAGTATTTT.

V is TRBV6-5 and J is TRBJ1-1; TRBD1 matches 8 bases. The CDR3 consists of 16 residues. In germline, CDR1 is MNHEY, CDR2 SVGAGI. V shed 0 bases, J shed 1 base, and the junction held 4 bases outside the gene matches. The CDR3 loop is CASSYSTGTGNTEAFF. The CDR3 DNA sequence: TGTGCCAGCAGTTACTCGACTGGGACAGGGAACACTGAAGCTTTCTTT.

This clone came up once. This rearrangement joins TRBV29-1 to TRBJ1-3, with D perhaps TRBD1 (5 bases). The CDR3 is 14 amino acids. In germline, CDR1 is SQVTM, CDR2 ANQGSEA. V gave up 4 bases and J gave up 0 bases, with 10 bases separating them. CDR3 nucleotide sequence: TGCAGCGTTGCGCAGGGTACCTCTGGAAACACCATATATTTT. Translated: CSVAQGTSGNTIYF.

The chain uses TRBV27 and TRBJ1-1, with 9 bases identical to TRBD1. Germline V lookup: CDR1 MNHEY, CDR2 SMNVEV (reference sequence). Trimming at V came to 2 bases and at J to 4 bases, leaving 2 bases not matched to a gene. The CDR3 length is 14 residues. CDR3 in amino acids: CASSLTDRGTEAFF. The DNA for the CDR3 is TGTGCCAGCAGTTTAACGGACAGGGGCACTGAAGCTTTCTTT.

Worth noting for this clone: The germline gene is not matched at one end of the junction; a read error may be the cause. The chain combines TRBV4-1 with TRBJ1-1; 7 bases match TRBD1. In germline, CDR1 is MGHRA, CDR2 YSYEKL. This CDR3 has 16 amino acids. CDR3 coding DNA: TGCGCCCGCAGCCCCCAACAGGGGAGGCTGAACACTGAAGCTTTCTTT. Protein sequence: CARSPQQGRLNTEAFF.

CDR3 nucleotide sequence: TGTGCCAGCAGTTCCCACGTAGGAGGGGCTTTCTTT. It specifies CASSSHVGGAFF. The chain employs TRBV27 and TRBJ1-1, with unresolved D. The CDR3 runs to 12 residues. Looked up from germline, CDR1 is MNHEY and CDR2 is SMNVEV (reference sequence). The ends were cut back, 4 bases at V and 11 bases at J, with 14 bases in the middle.

A note on this clone: A read error may account for a junction end that differs from germline. CDR3 bases: TGCGCCATCAGCCAAGGACACAACGAGCAGTACTTC. Translating gives CAISQGHNEQYF. J is TRBJ2-7 and V is TRBV4-1, with D perhaps TRBD1 (5 bases). Germline V lookup: CDR1 MGHRA, CDR2 YSYEKL. The CDR3 contains 12 residues.

V usage is TRBV7-9 and J usage is TRBJ1-5, with 8 bases identical to TRBD1. CDR3 size: 13 residues. Trimming cost V 5 bases and J 4 bases; bases outside gene matches: 1. Per germline, CDR1 SEHNR and CDR2 FQNEAQ (reference sequence). CDR3 sequence (DNA): TGTGCCAGCAGCAGGACAGGGAATCAGCCCCAGCATTTT. Translating it yields CASSRTGNQPQHF.

This chain joins TRBV30 and TRBJ1-1, with D possibly matching TRBD1 (5 bases). The CDR3 is 12 residues long. V shed 4 bases and J shed 6 bases, with 12 bases lying between them. Germline V gene sequence: CDR1 GTSNPN, CDR2 SVGIG (reference sequence). The CDR3 DNA sequence: TGTGCCTGGACCCGGCAGGGTTCTGAAGCTTTCTTT. This translates into CAWTRQGSEAFF.

This chain uses TRBV5-3 with TRBJ1-2, with a tentative D call TRBD1 (6 bases). TRBV5-3 is marked as an open reading frame, function uncertain. V lost 6 bases and J lost 1, with 13 bases in between. The CDR3 is 14 residues long. The CDR3 sequence: CARKQAGDNYGYTF. The DNA for the CDR3 is TGTGCCAGAAAACAGGCAGGGGATAACTATGGCTACACCTTC.

As concerns this clone: This sample includes further DNA sequences coding for the same CDR3. This chain connects TRBV7-9 to TRBJ1-1; unclear D gene. Germline V gene data show CDR1 as SEHNR and CDR2 as FQNEAQ (reference sequence). The CDR3 runs to 12 residues. V was clipped by 3 bases and J by 6 bases, with 8 bases between them. CDR3 DNA: TGTGCCAGCAGCTTTGCCGGGTCTGAAGCTTTCTTT. It encodes CASSFAGSEAFF.

The V gene is TRBV6-5, the J gene TRBJ2-1, with no clear D. The CDR3 extends over 16 amino acids. Trimming removed 0 bases at V and 6 bases at J, with 15 bases between. Looked up from germline, CDR1 is MNHEY and CDR2 is SVGAGI. CDR3 protein: CASSYSTDQAINEQFF. The DNA for the CDR3 is TGTGCCAGCAGTTACTCGACCGATCAGGCGATCAATGAGCAGTTCTTC.

The CDR3 sequence is CASSAGVSGANVLTF. DNA for the CDR3: TGCGCCAGCAGCGCCGGGGTCTCTGGGGCCAACGTCCTGACTTTC. The chain has TRBV5-1 and TRBJ2-6; D possibly corresponds to TRBD2 (5 bases). V was shortened by 4 bases and J by 0 bases, with 8 bases between the two germline ends. The germline gives CDR1 SGHRS, CDR2 YFSETQ. The CDR3 has 15 residues.

This sequence joins TRBV6-6 and TRBJ1-1, with D unclear. The V end lost 6 bases, the J end lost 2 bases, and 16 bases lay between the germline ends. This CDR3 has 15 amino acids. Germline V lookup: CDR1 MNHNY, CDR2 SVGAGI (reference sequence). CDR3 in amino acids: CASSHPLSSNTEAFF. The CDR3 DNA is TGTGCCAGCAGCCACCCGCTATCAAGCAACACTGAAGCTTTCTTT.

V and J are TRBV10-3 and TRBJ1-1; D not certain. The V gene's germline CDR1 is ENHRY and CDR2 SYGVKD. The CDR3 loop spans 11 amino acids. Trimming took 3 bases from V and 11 from J, leaving 10 bases between them. The CDR3 is CAISDYPGAFF. Here the CDR3 DNA reads TGTGCCATCAGTGACTACCCCGGGGCTTTCTTT.

The chain links TRBV7-9 to TRBJ2-1, with 9 bases matching TRBD2. Germline loops: CDR1 SEHNR, CDR2 FQNEAQ (reference sequence). The CDR3 extends over 14 amino acids. With V trimmed by 3 bases and J by 6 bases, 3 bases remained unmatched. The CDR3 here is CASSLTSGGNEQFF. CDR3 DNA sequence: TGTGCCAGCAGCTTGACTAGCGGCGGCAATGAGCAGTTCTTC. The full variable domain, completed using reference TRBV7-9 and TRBJ2-1, is DTGVSQNPRHKITKRGQNVTFRCDPISEHNRLYWYRQTLGQGPEFLTYFQNEAQLEKSRLLSDRFSAERPKGSFSTLEIQRTEQGDSAMYLCASSLTSGGNEQFFGPGTRLTVL.

On this clone itself: A read error may produce the germline difference seen at one junction end. The rearrangement joins TRBV27 to TRBJ1-1, with 7 bases lining up with TRBD1. The CDR3 is made up of 18 amino acids. CDR1 is MNHEY and CDR2 is SMNVEV in the germline V gene (reference sequence). CDR3: CASSLGPATGPMNPEAFF. CDR3 nucleotide sequence: TGTGCCAGCAGTTTAGGCCCAGCGACAGGGCCCATGAACCCTGAAGCTTTCTTT.

This clone was observed a few times. V gene TRBV29-1 combines with J gene TRBJ1-1, with a tentative D call TRBD1 (5 bases). The CDR3 totals 12 residues. Germline CDR1 is SQVTM and CDR2 is ANQGSEA. Trimming left V 1 base short and J 10 bases short, with 13 bases between. The CDR3 region is CSVEVWGRGAFF. Written as DNA, the CDR3 is TGCAGCGTTGAAGTTTGGGGCCGAGGAGCTTTCTTT.

The chain employs TRBV28 and TRBJ2-3; D possibly corresponds to TRBD2 (5 bases). The V gene lost 1 base and the J gene lost 0 bases, with 11 bases spanning the gap. Germline CDR1 reads MDHEN; CDR2 reads SYDVKM. This CDR3 has 16 amino acids. The DNA of the CDR3 is TGTGCCAGCAGTTTATCGGCTAGCCCGAGCACAGATACGCAGTATTTT. As protein: CASSLSASPSTDTQYF.

This clone was counted only a few times. V usage is TRBV29-1 and J usage is TRBJ1-2; D perhaps matches TRBD1 (5 bases). V lost 6 bases and J lost 1, with 21 bases in between. This CDR3 is built from 16 residues. Germline V gene lookup returns CDR1 SQVTM and CDR2 ANQGSEA. The CDR3 reads CSVAVQGPHFNYGYTF. The CDR3, as DNA: TGCAGCGTCGCAGTCCAGGGCCCTCATTTTAACTATGGCTACACCTTC.